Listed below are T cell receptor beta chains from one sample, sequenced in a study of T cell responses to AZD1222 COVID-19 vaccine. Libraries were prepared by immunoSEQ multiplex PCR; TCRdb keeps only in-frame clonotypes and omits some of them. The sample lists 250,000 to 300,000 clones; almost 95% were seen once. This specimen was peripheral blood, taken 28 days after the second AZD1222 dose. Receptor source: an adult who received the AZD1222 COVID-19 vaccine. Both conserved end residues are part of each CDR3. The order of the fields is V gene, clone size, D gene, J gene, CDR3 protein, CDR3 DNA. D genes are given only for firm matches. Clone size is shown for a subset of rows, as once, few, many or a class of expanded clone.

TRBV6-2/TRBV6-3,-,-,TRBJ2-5,CASSSRLETQYF,TGTGCCAGCAGTTCTCGACTAGAGACCCAGTACTTC
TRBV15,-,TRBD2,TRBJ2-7,CATSPPPSGSYEQYF,TGTGCCACCAGCCCCCCGCCTAGCGGGAGCTACGAGCAGTACTTC
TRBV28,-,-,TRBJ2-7,CASSLLVGGGEQYF,TGTGCCAGCAGTTTATTAGTAGGGGGTGGCGAGCAGTACTTC
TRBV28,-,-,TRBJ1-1,CASSLLRDRPDEAFF,TGTGCCAGCAGTTTATTACGAGACAGACCAGATGAAGCTTTCTTT
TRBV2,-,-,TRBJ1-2,CATGGYTF,TGTGCCACGGGGGGCTACACCTTC
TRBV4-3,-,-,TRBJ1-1,CASSQVLGGGEAFF,TGCGCCAGCAGCCAAGTTCTGGGAGGCGGGGAAGCTTTCTTT
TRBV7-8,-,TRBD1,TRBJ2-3,CASSLGTGGGTDTQYF,TGTGCCAGCAGCTTAGGGACAGGGGGCGGCACAGATACGCAGTATTTT
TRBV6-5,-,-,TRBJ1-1,CASSYSADRGGTEAFF,TGTGCCAGCAGTTACTCGGCGGATAGGGGAGGAACTGAAGCTTTCTTT
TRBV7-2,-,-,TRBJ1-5,CASSLMRQPQHF,TGTGCCAGCAGCTTAATGAGGCAGCCCCAGCATTTT
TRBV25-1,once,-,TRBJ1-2,CASSESGRPNYGYTF,TGTGCCAGCAGTGAATCGGGCAGACCCAACTATGGCTACACCTTC
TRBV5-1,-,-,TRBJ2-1,CASSSTSNEQFF,TGCGCCAGCAGTTCGACTTCGAATGAGCAGTTCTTC
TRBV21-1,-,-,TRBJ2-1,CASSTQVPVSSYNEQFF,TGTGCCAGCAGCACCCAAGTCCCCGTCAGCTCCTACAATGAGCAGTTCTTC
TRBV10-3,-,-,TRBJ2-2,CAISGGPPKLELFF,TGTGCCATCAGCGGGGGACCCCCTAAATTGGAGCTGTTTTTT
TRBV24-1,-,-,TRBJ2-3,CATSDLLGGADTQYF,TGTGCCACCAGTGATTTGCTAGGGGGGGCAGATACGCAGTATTTT
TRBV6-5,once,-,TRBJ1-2,CASSSPTEDYGYTF,TGTGCCAGCAGTTCGCCTACGGAGGACTATGGCTACACCTTC
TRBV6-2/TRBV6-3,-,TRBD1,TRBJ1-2,CASSQIGTGRNYGYTF,TGTGCCAGCAGCCAAATCGGGACAGGTAGAAACTATGGCTACACCTTC
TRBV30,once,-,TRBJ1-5,CAWSFRGDQPQHF,TGTGCCTGGAGTTTCAGAGGGGATCAGCCCCAGCATTTT
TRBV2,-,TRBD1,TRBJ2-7,CASSSGQGSYEQYF,TGTGCCAGCAGTAGCGGACAGGGCTCCTACGAGCAGTACTTC
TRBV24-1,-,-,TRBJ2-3,CATSDSRTPGDTQYF,TGTGCCACCAGTGATTCGCGGACACCGGGAGATACGCAGTATTTT
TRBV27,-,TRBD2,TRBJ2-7,CASSPGLAGYEQYF,TGTGCCAGCAGTCCGGGACTAGCGGGTTACGAGCAGTACTTC
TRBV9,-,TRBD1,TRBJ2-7,CASSLTGTGRSYEQYF,TGTGCCAGCAGCCTAACGGGGACAGGTCGCTCCTACGAGCAGTACTTC
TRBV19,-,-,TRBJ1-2,CASNTPAAPYGYTF,TGTGCCAGTAATACCCCGGCGGCGCCGTATGGCTACACCTTC
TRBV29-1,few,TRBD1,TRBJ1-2,CSVAGQGVSTGYTF,TGCAGCGTCGCTGGACAGGGTGTCTCGACTGGCTACACCTTC
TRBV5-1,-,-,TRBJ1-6,CASSSAGVGSPLHF,TGCGCCAGCAGCTCTGCAGGGGTAGGTTCACCCCTCCACTTT
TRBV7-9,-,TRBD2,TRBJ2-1,CASSWGRGGFLDEQFF,TGTGCCAGCAGCTGGGGGCGCGGGGGGTTTCTCGATGAGCAGTTCTTC
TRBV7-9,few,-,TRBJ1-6,CASSLEGTDLHF,TGTGCCAGCAGCTTAGAAGGGACGGACCTCCACTTT
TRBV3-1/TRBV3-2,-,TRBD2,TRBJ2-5,CASSRSGGGETQYF,TGTGCCAGCAGCCGTAGCGGGGGCGGGGAGACCCAGTACTTC